The clone carrying this T cell receptor beta chain was counted between two and nine times. The data derive from a study of T cells in Graves' hyperthyroidism and ophthalmopathy. The source material, RNA transcripts, was used to amplify TCR beta CDR3 regions. In the first-round RT-PCR of the TCR CDR3, the HTBI primer set was used. Each CDR3 protein gets one entry after TCRdb re-called the multiplex PCR reads with MiXCR. This table holds approximately 220,000 distinct CDR3 sequences, around 16% found once. This CDR3 comprises 13 residues. Trimming removed 0 bases at V and 8 bases at J, with 11 bases between. Per the germline V gene, CDR1 is SGDLS and CDR2 is YYNGEE.

This chain links TRBV9 with TRBJ1-2; D is unclear. The receptor was derived from a middle-aged man with Graves' hyperthyroidism. Sequences were obtained from blood. The CDR3 sequence: CASSVVGSSGYTF. CDR3 in DNA: TGTGCCAGCAGCGTAGTCGGCAGCAGCGGCTACACCTTC.